Listed here are 7 T cell receptor beta chains from one sample, sequenced in a study of PD-L1 blockade in urothelial cancer. Method: immunoSEQ multiplex PCR; TCRdb's copy keeps in-frame clones and lacks some. The table records about 80,000 clones, about nine tenths of them present only once. The specimen was PBMCs, collected around atezolizumab (anti-PD-L1) treatment. These receptors came from a woman between 70 and 85 years old with urothelial cancer.

This chain uses TRBV18 with TRBJ2-7; TRBD2 matches at 13 bases. Trimming removed 4 bases from V and 3 bases from J; junction bases left unmatched: 3. Germline assignment: CDR1 KGHSH and CDR2 LQKENI. The length of the CDR3 is 15 residues. CDR3 region: CASSRTSGSLYEQYF. Here the CDR3 DNA reads TGTGCCAGCTCACGGACTAGCGGGAGTCTCTACGAGCAGTACTTC.

This chain links TRBV27 with TRBJ2-1, with D possibly being TRBD1 (7 bases). The V end was cut by 8 bases, the J end by 1 base, with 12 bases between. This CDR3 is 14 amino acids long. Germline V CDR1 and CDR2: MNHEY, SMNVEV (reference sequence). The CDR3 DNA sequence: TGTGCCAGCCATGCAGGGGGGTCCTACAATGAGCAGTTCTTC. Its protein product is CASHAGGSYNEQFF.

This clone was counted once. The chain is built from TRBV25-1 and TRBJ2-5; tentative D call: TRBD2 (7 bases). The V end was cut by 1 base, the J end by 5 bases, with 14 bases between. CDR3 size: 15 residues. CDR1 and CDR2 from the germline V gene are MGHDK and SYGVNS. The DNA for the CDR3 is TGTGCCAGCAGTGAATGGGGGGGGCGCCTGGAGACCCAGTACTTC. Encoded protein: CASSEWGGRLETQYF.

J is TRBJ1-4 and V is TRBV19; possibly TRBD1 for D (5 bases). Trimming removed 9 bases from V and 4 bases from J, with 15 bases in between. CDR1 and CDR2 from the germline V gene are LNHDA and SQIVND (reference sequence). This CDR3 has 14 amino acids. The CDR3 here is CASSSGQGNEKLFF. The CDR3 DNA is TGTGCCAGCAGTTCTGGGCAGGGTAATGAAAAACTGTTTTTT.

V and J are TRBV5-1 and TRBJ2-1; 16 bases agree with TRBD2. The V gene end was trimmed by 3 bases and the J gene end by 9 bases; junction bases not matched to a gene: 9. The V gene's germline CDR1 is SGHRS and CDR2 YFSETQ. This CDR3 is built from 17 residues. The CDR3 loop reads CASSWGTSGGADGEQFF. As DNA, the CDR3 is TGCGCCAGCAGCTGGGGGACTAGCGGGGGGGCGGATGGTGAGCAGTTCTTC.

The chain links TRBV2 to TRBJ2-7, with D possibly matching TRBD2 (6 bases). The CDR3 totals 15 residues. V was clipped by 2 bases and J by 0 bases, with 11 bases between them. Per the germline V gene, CDR1 is SNHLY and CDR2 is FYNNEI. CDR3 amino acids: CASSELARSSYEQYF. The CDR3 DNA reads TGTGCCAGCAGTGAACTAGCGAGGAGCTCCTACGAGCAGTACTTC.

This clone has just a few counts. This chain links TRBV19 with TRBJ2-3, with D unresolved. V gave up 3 bases and J gave up 3 bases, with 13 bases separating them. The CDR3 covers 15 residues. CDR1 and CDR2 from the germline V gene are LNHDA and SQIVND (reference sequence). The CDR3 nucleotides are TGTGCCAGTAGTATTGGAAGAGGAGCGACAGATACGCAGTATTTT. As protein: CASSIGRGATDTQYF.